What follows is one TCR beta chain and its context. Its antigen is unknown. No clone much larger than this one lies a single base away; base qualities are absent. This sample stems from a study of T cell responses to AZD1222 COVID-19 vaccine listed by TCRdb under 2021. Describing the broader study: TCR sequencing covered fewer than 250 trial participants: 207 given two doses of AZD1222 and around 26 given two doses of MenACWY control vaccine. Trial participants were enrolled by age into subgroups of 18-55, 56-69 and 70-plus years, and around 150, 28 and 57 TCR-sequenced participants, respectively, were included in these subgroups. Study-wide conclusions, independent of this receptor: The 56-69-year group was small, and its depth increase did not reach significance, likely because of low power. Conclusions about previously exposed vaccinees are limited, since just a handful of AZD1222 recipients were seropositive for SARS-CoV-2 at baseline. Because no samples from the day 14 peak response were available, repertoires could be characterized only after the peak T cell response. A significant rise in spike-specific TCR breadth and depth was observed after two AZD1222 doses relative to day 0 and relative to MenACWY recipients. Nearly half of unique spike-specific TCRs reportedly recognized epitopes outside regions mutated in the B.1.351 and B.1.1.7 variants. Most participants were white British and females outnumbered males, and the authors suggested that clonal diversity may have been underestimated. The whole spike protein was spanned by vaccine-associated CD4 TCRs, and dominant responses were seen in regions 160-218 and 743-854.

The CDR3 regions of human TCRbeta chains were subjected to immunosequencing. In the authors' own workflow: Repertoire TCRs were matched against a reference library of SARS-CoV-2-specific TCRs generated with the MIRA antigen-specificity platform. Breadth was defined as the fraction of unique TCRs that were SARS-CoV-2-associated, and depth was defined as the fraction of total T cells that were SARS-CoV-2-associated. Each spike-specific TCR was assigned to its reactive spike region and to a CD4 or CD8 class using the MIRA data. Log10-transformed breadth and depth values were compared by one-way ANOVA with Sidak's multiple comparisons tests. This immuneACCESS table, as held by TCRdb, lists in-frame sequences with V and J called but not all clones. Of the missing ones, under half trace to an unresolved V gene in checked studies; the others have no known cause. That table furnishes V, J and clone size, whereas the DNA furnished D and trimming. For this sample there are about 83,000 clones; 70% to 90% appear just once. About 3.5% of the sample comes from the top ten.

Taken with the paper, the label for time point translates to: about 28 days (+/-7) after the second vaccine dose. AZD1222 recipients with second doses at about 4 weeks or about 12 weeks were pooled, because spike-specific TCR depth and breadth did not differ between schedules. The vaccinee samples were drawn from two UK trials, COV001 and COV002, one of which was a single-blind randomized controlled phase 2/3 trial testing AZD1222 (ChAdOx1 nCoV-19) in healthy adults. Trial participant PBMC samples were collected at day 0 and day 28 after the second dose for TCRbeta chain sequencing. The sequence derives from an adult who received the AZD1222 COVID-19 vaccine. The sequenced sample was peripheral blood, obtained 28 days after the second AZD1222 dose.

The CDR3 protein sequence reads: CASSPPGNTEAFF. The DNA sequence is as follows: TGTGCCAGCAGCCCTCCGGGGAACACTGAAGCTTTCTTT. The V and J segments used are TRBV11-2 and TRBJ1-1, with the identity of the D gene unclear. The CDR3 covers 13 residues, taking in both the cysteine and the phenylalanine. Only CDR3 DNA remains: 39 bases, in frame from the first base. The germline V gene yields SGHAT for CDR1 and FQNNGV for CDR2. V drops 5 bases and J drops 1 base, leaving 8 bases in between. With the portions outside the CDR3 filled from the reference TRBV11-2 and TRBJ1-1 genes, the complete variable region becomes EAGVAQSPRYKIIEKRQSVAFWCNPISGHATLYWYQQILGQGPKLLIQFQNNGVVDDSQLPKDRFSAERLKGVDSTLKIQPAKLEDSAVYLCASSPPGNTEAFFGQGTRLTVV.